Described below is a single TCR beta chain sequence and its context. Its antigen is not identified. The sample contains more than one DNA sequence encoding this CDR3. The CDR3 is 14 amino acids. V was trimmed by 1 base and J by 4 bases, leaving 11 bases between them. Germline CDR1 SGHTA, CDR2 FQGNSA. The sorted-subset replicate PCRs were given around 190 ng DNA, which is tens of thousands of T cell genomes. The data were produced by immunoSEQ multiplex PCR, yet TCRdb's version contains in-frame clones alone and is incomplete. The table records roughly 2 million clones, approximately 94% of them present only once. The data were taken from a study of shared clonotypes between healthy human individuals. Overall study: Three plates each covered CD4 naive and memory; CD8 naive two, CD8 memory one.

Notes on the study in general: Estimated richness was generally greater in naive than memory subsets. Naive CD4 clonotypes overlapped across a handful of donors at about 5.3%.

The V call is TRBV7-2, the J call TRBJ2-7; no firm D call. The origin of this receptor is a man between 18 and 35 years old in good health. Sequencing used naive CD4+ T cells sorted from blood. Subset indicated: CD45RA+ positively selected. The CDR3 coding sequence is TGTGCCAGCAGCTTAGGGCCCACCGGTTACGAGCAGTACTTC. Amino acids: CASSLGPTGYEQYF.